This TCR beta chain was sequenced in a study of shared clonotypes between healthy human individuals. The assay was immunoSEQ multiplex PCR, and TCRdb's table has in-frame clones only and misses some. The sample yields approximately 2.3 million clones, approximately 93% seen once. There are 14 residues in the CDR3. Germline V gives CDR1 KGHSH, CDR2 LQKENI. V was clipped by 2 bases and J by 10 bases; unmatched bases: 8. Worth noting for this clone: Its antigen is currently unknown.

Whole-study findings and limits: Investigators collected only blood, and repertoires in tissues likely differ. Sharing across four donors was seen in approximately 5.2% of naive CD4 clonotypes.

Every one of the donors was a Caucasian adult that lived in Nashville, Tennessee. The investigators split CD4+ cells into a CD45RA+ naive subset and a CD45RA-negative memory subset. The source is a man aged 18 to 30 in good health. Some clones in this sample may be carry-over from other donors' samples. The specimen sequenced was naive CD4+ T cells from PBMCs. Subset described: CD45RA+ positively selected. This chain uses TRBV18 with TRBJ2-1, with TRBD1 matching over 7 bases. The CDR3: CASSPKQGPFEQFF. DNA of the CDR3: TGTGCCAGCTCACCAAAACAGGGGCCGTTCGAGCAGTTCTTC.